Sequencing of this T cell receptor beta chain was carried out in a study of blood T cell repertoires in COVID-19. Across the study: The United States, Italy and Spain supplied acute and convalescent COVID-19 samples. PBMCs, B-cell-depleted T cells, or T cells provided the cDNA or gDNA that made up the material.

The ends were cut back, 4 bases at V and 7 bases at J, with 20 bases in the middle. Germline V CDR1 and CDR2: LNHDA, SQIVND (reference sequence). CDR3 size: 15 residues. Assay: immunoSEQ multiplex PCR; the TCRdb copy retains only in-frame clones and omits some. The table lists about 310,000 clones, approximately 87% of them singletons, with approximately 7.8% in the top ten. Material: peripheral blood. The chain recombines TRBV19 with TRBJ2-7, with TRBD2 as a possible D gene (6 bases). This clonotype was sampled from a woman aged 50 to 60 who had recovered from COVID-19. The CDR3 region has the DNA TGTGCCAGTAGTAGTTCGGGAGCGACGATGGGGGAGCAGTACTTC. Translation gives CASSSSGATMGEQYF.